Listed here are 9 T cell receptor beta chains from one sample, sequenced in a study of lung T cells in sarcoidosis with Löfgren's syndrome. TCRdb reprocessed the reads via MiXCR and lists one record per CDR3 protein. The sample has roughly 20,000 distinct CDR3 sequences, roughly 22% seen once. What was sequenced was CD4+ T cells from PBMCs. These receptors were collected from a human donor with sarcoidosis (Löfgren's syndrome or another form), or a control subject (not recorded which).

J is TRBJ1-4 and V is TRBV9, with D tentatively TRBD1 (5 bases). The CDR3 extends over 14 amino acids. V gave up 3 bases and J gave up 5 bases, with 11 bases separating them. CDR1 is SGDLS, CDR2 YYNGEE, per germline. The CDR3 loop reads CASSAGGVNEKLFF. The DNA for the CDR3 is TGTGCCAGCAGCGCGGGAGGGGTGAATGAAAAACTGTTTTTT.

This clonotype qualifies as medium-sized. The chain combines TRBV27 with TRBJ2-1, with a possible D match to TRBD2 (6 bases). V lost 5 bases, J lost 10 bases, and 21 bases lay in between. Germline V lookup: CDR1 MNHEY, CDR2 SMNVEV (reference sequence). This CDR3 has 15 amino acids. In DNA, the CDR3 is TGTGCCAGCAGTCCGCACCGGGCTCCCGGAGGGGAGCAGTTCTTC. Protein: CASSPHRAPGGEQFF.

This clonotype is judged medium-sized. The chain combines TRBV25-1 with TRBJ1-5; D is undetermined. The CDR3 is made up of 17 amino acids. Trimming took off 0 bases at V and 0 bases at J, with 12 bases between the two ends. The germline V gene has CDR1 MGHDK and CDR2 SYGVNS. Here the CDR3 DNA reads TGTGCCAGCAGTGAATATTGGTCAGAACCTAGCAATCAGCCCCAGCATTTT. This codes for CASSEYWSEPSNQPQHF.

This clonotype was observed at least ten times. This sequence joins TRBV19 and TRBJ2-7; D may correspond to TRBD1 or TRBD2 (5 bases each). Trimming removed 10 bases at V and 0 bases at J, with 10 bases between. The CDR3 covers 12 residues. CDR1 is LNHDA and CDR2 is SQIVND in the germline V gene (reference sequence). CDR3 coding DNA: TGTGCCACAAGGGACCCCTCCTACGAGCAGTACTTC. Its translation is CATRDPSYEQYF.

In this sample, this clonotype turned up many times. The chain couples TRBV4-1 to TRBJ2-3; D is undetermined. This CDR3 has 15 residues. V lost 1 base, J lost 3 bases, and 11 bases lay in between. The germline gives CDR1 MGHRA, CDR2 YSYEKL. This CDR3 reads CASSQGSRPTDTQYF. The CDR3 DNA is TGCGCCAGCAGCCAAGGTAGCAGACCAACAGATACGCAGTATTTT.

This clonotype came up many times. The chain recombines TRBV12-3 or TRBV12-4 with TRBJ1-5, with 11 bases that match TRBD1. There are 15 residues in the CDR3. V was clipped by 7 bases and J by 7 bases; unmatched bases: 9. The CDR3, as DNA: TGTGCCAGCACCCCGGGGGACAGGGGGGAACAGCCCCAGCATTTT. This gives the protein CASTPGDRGEQPQHF.

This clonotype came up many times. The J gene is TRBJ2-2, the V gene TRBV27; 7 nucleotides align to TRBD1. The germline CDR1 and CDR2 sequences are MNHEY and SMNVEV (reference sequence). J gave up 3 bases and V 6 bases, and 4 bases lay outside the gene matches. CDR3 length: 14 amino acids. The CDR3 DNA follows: TGTGCCAGCAGGAGGGACAGCTACACCGGGGAGCTGTTTTTT. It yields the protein CASRRDSYTGELFF.

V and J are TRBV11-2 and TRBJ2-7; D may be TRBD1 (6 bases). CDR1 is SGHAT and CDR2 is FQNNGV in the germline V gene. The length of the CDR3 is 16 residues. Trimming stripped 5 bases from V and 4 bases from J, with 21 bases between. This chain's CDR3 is CASSPINRVGTYEQYF. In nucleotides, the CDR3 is TGTGCCAGCAGCCCCATTAACAGGGTTGGCACTTACGAGCAGTACTTC.

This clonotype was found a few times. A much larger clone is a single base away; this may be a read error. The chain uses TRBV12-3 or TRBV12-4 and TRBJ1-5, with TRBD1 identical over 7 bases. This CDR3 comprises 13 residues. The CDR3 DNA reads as TGTACCAGCAGTTTAACAGGGGTTCAGCCCCAGCATTTT. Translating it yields CTSSLTGVQPQHF.